Presented here are 15 T cell receptor beta chains from one specimen sequenced in a study of T cells in Graves' hyperthyroidism and ophthalmopathy. Authors of the study amplified TCR beta CDR3 regions from RNA transcripts. The HTBI set primed first-round TCR CDR3 RT-PCR. A single record per CDR3 protein comes from TCRdb applying MiXCR to the multiplex PCR reads. The sample includes hundreds of thousands of distinct CDR3 sequences, roughly 14% of them seen just once. Sequencing input: blood. The origin of the receptors is a middle-aged woman with Graves' ophthalmopathy.

This clonotype was seen a few times. V usage is TRBV6-5 and J usage is TRBJ1-1; D unresolved. The CDR3 covers 16 residues. Looked up from germline, CDR1 is MNHEY and CDR2 is SVGAGI. V dropped 2 bases and J dropped 11 bases, with 24 bases sitting between them. CDR3 bases: TGTGCCAGCAGTTACAGTCGGCCCGGCGCAAGTTCGTATGCTTTCTTT. Translation gives CASSYSRPGASSYAFF.

The V gene is TRBV7-2, the J gene TRBJ1-6, with D perhaps TRBD1 (6 bases). The CDR3 contains 13 residues. Germline loops: CDR1 SGHTA, CDR2 FQGNSA. Trimming shortened V by 5 bases and J by 14 bases, and 16 bases separated the two germline ends. The CDR3 sequence: CASSDHRDATLHF. CDR3 DNA: TGTGCCAGCAGCGACCACAGGGACGCCACCCTCCACTTT.

This clonotype occurred many times. The rearrangement links TRBV2 to TRBJ2-7, with 8 bases matching TRBD2. This CDR3 is 15 amino acids long. Germline V gene data show CDR1 as SNHLY and CDR2 as FYNNEI. Losses at the gene ends were 6 bases for V and 7 bases for J; bases not matched to a gene: 14. The CDR3 sequence is CASRSLAEGLWEQYF. The CDR3 DNA reads as TGTGCCAGCAGGTCACTAGCGGAGGGGTTGTGGGAGCAGTACTTC.

This clonotype has at least ten counts. The CDR3 protein is CAFFISGNTIYF. DNA of the CDR3: TGTGCCTTCTTCATCTCTGGAAACACCATATATTTT. J is TRBJ1-3 and V is TRBV30, with D uncertain. The germline V and J ends were trimmed by 7 bases and 0 bases, with 7 bases remaining between them. Germline V gives CDR1 GTSNPN, CDR2 SVGIG (reference sequence). The CDR3 runs to 12 residues.

This clonotype occurred many times. V usage is TRBV28 and J usage is TRBJ2-7; TRBD1 matches 9 bases. This CDR3 has 15 amino acids. The J segment lost 2 bases and the V segment lost 4 bases, leaving 6 bases of the junction unmatched. Per the germline V gene, CDR1 is MDHEN and CDR2 is SYDVKM. In nucleotides, the CDR3 is TGTGCCAGCAGTTCCGGGACAGGGCGTGCCTACGAGCAGTACTTC. This codes for CASSSGTGRAYEQYF.

The J gene is TRBJ2-2, the V gene TRBV27, with D maybe TRBD2 (5 bases). Trimming took off 3 bases at V and 5 bases at J, with 13 bases between the two ends. In germline, CDR1 is MNHEY, CDR2 SMNVEV (reference sequence). The CDR3 is made up of 15 amino acids. CDR3 in DNA: TGTGCCAGCAGTTTTAGAAGAGGGTTAACCGGGGAGCTGTTTTTT. This gives the protein CASSFRRGLTGELFF.

This clonotype turned up a few times. The rearrangement joins TRBV20-1 to TRBJ1-2; possible D gene TRBD1, 6 bases. CDR1 DFQATT and CDR2 SNEGSKA come from the germline V gene (reference sequence). The V end was cut by 0 bases, the J end by 4 bases, with 9 bases between. The CDR3 totals 13 residues. This CDR3 reads CSARDGQLYGYTF. CDR3 nucleotide sequence: TGCAGTGCTAGAGATGGACAGCTCTATGGCTACACCTTC.

This rearrangement joins TRBV7-2 to TRBJ2-5; TRBD2 aligns across 10 bases. CDR1 and CDR2 from the germline V gene are SGHTA and FQGNSA. The ends lost 3 bases at V and 5 bases at J; junction bases unmatched: 3. The CDR3 is 14 amino acids. The CDR3 bases are TGTGCCAGCAGCTTTGGACTAGCGGTGGAGACCCAGTACTTC. Translated: CASSFGLAVETQYF.

This clonotype has just one count. The V call is TRBV4-1, the J call TRBJ2-2, with a weak D call TRBD2 (5 bases). The CDR3 is made up of 15 amino acids. From germline, CDR1 is MGHRA and CDR2 YSYEKL. Trimming shortened V by 2 bases and J by 0 bases, and 7 bases separated the two germline ends. The CDR3: CASSQPGTNTGELFF. Written as DNA, the CDR3 is TGCGCCAGCAGCCAACCGGGAACGAACACCGGGGAGCTGTTTTTT.

Worth noting for this clonotype: A much larger clone differs from this one at a single base, so this may be a read error. The chain links TRBV7-2 to TRBJ1-1; D unclear. Germline V gene sequence: CDR1 SGHTA, CDR2 FQGNSA. This CDR3 region has 15 residues. CDR3 residues: CASSPRGGKNIEAFF. The CDR3 DNA follows: TGTGCCAGCAGCCCCCGGGGAGGGAAGAACATTGAAGCTTTCTTT.

This clonotype was observed a few times. This chain uses TRBV20-1 with TRBJ1-2; the D gene is possibly TRBD1 (5 bases). The CDR3 length is 16 residues. CDR1 and CDR2 from the germline V gene are DFQATT and SNEGSKA (reference sequence). Trimming left V 3 bases short and J 4 bases short, with 21 bases between. In nucleotides, the CDR3 is TGCAGTGCTAGCGCCGCAGGAAATGAGGGACCCTATGGCTACACCTTC. Translating it yields CSASAAGNEGPYGYTF.

In its sample, this clonotype was seen a few times. V is TRBV20-1 and J is TRBJ1-1, with D perhaps matching TRBD1 (6 bases). From germline, CDR1 is DFQATT and CDR2 SNEGSKA (reference sequence). The CDR3 covers 15 residues. Deletions cut 3 bases from V and 1 base from J, with 15 bases between. CDR3 nucleotide sequence: TGCAGTGCTAGTAGGGAGGGGGGATGGAACACTGAAGCTTTCTTT. Its protein product is CSASREGGWNTEAFF.

The CDR3 DNA reads TGTGCCTGGGGTTTGGGCGTAGGCTATGGCTACACCTTC. Translating gives CAWGLGVGYGYTF. The V and J genes are TRBV30 and TRBJ1-2, with D unresolved. Germline-derived CDR1 and CDR2 are GTSNPN and SVGIG (reference sequence). The CDR3 spans 13 residues. V was cut by 5 bases and J by 4 bases, with 14 bases left in between. Based on the CDR3 plus reference TRBV30 and TRBJ1-2, the full variable domain is SQTIHQWPATLVQPVGSPLSLECTVEGTSNPNLYWYRQAAGRGLQLLFYSVGIGQISSEVPQNLSASRPQDRQFILSSKKLLLSDSGFYLCAWGLGVGYGYTFGSGTRLTVV.

This clonotype was seen at least ten times. The chain combines TRBV11-2 with TRBJ2-7, with D unclear. The germline V and J ends were trimmed by 5 bases and 4 bases, with 9 bases remaining between them. CDR1 is SGHAT and CDR2 is FQNNGV in the germline V gene. The CDR3 loop spans 12 amino acids. The CDR3 region is CASSQTQYEQYF. Here the CDR3 DNA reads TGTGCCAGCAGCCAGACCCAATACGAGCAGTACTTC.

This clonotype was observed at least ten times. The J gene is TRBJ2-5, the V gene TRBV2; no clear D gene. This CDR3 spans 14 amino acids. Germline V gives CDR1 SNHLY, CDR2 FYNNEI. The germline V and J ends were trimmed by 5 bases and 4 bases, with 14 bases remaining between them. The CDR3 DNA is TGTGCCAGCAGTTCGTATAGTTCCCTAGAGACCCAGTACTTC. As protein: CASSSYSSLETQYF.